Listed below are T cell receptor beta chains from one sample, sequenced in a study of spatial heterogeneity in lung cancer. MiXCR was run by TCRdb on the 5' RACE reads, yielding one entry per CDR3 protein. The data contain about 56,000 distinct CDR3 sequences, approximately 8.9% of them singletons. The sample consisted of PBMCs, taken at surgery. These receptors all stem from a female donor with early-stage non-small cell lung cancer. Each CDR3 is given with its conserved first and last residue. A D gene is named only where the DNA matches it firmly. The size of a clone is reported for some rows only, either as once, few or many, or as a class for expanded clones.

CDR3: CASNLIGQGTDTQYF
DNA: TGTGCCAGCAATCTAATAGGACAGGGCACAGATACGCAGTATTTT
D: TRBD1
V: TRBV28
size: many
J: TRBJ2-3

CDR3: CASRGELQETQYF
DNA: TGTGCCAGCAGGGGGGAACTCCAAGAGACCCAGTACTTC
D: .
V: TRBV28
size: .
J: TRBJ2-5

CDR3: CSAPAPGTGSGWADKLFF
DNA: TGCAGTGCCCCCGCACCCGGGACAGGGAGTGGTTGGGCGGATAAACTGTTTTTT
D: TRBD1
V: TRBV20-1
size: .
J: TRBJ1-4

CDR3: CASSLTSSYNEQFF
DNA: TGCGCCAGCAGCTTGACTAGCTCCTACAATGAGCAGTTCTTC
D: .
V: TRBV5-1
size: many
J: TRBJ2-1

CDR3: CSVSQGARDEQYF
DNA: TGCAGCGTGTCACAGGGGGCGCGGGACGAGCAGTACTTC
D: TRBD1
V: TRBV29-1
size: .
J: TRBJ2-7

CDR3: CASKGSENTGELFF
DNA: TGTGCCAGCAAGGGGTCCGAGAACACCGGGGAGCTGTTTTTT
D: .
V: TRBV28
size: few
J: TRBJ2-2

CDR3: CASSFRVNANTGELFF
DNA: TGTGCCAGCAGTTTTCGCGTCAATGCGAACACCGGGGAGCTGTTTTTT
D: .
V: TRBV27
size: .
J: TRBJ2-2

CDR3: CASSSGGFYEQYF
DNA: TGTGCCAGCAGTTCAGGGGGCTTCTACGAGCAGTACTTC
D: TRBD1
V: TRBV28
size: many
J: TRBJ2-7

CDR3: CSARQGTSALNEQFF
DNA: TGCAGTGCTAGACAAGGGACTAGCGCCCTCAATGAGCAGTTCTTC
D: TRBD2
V: TRBV20-1
size: .
J: TRBJ2-1

CDR3: CASSSGEAIEAFF
DNA: TGTGCCAGCAGCTCAGGGGAGGCCATTGAAGCTTTCTTT
D: .
V: TRBV6-5
size: .
J: TRBJ1-1

CDR3: CASSRLGETQYF
DNA: TGTGCCAGTAGTAGGCTAGGGGAGACCCAGTACTTC
D: .
V: TRBV19
size: .
J: TRBJ2-5

CDR3: CASSLANSAAGEKLFF
DNA: TGTGCCAGCAGCTTAGCGAATTCGGCGGCGGGCGAAAAACTGTTTTTT
D: .
V: TRBV7-9
size: many
J: TRBJ1-4

CDR3: CASSLPTSGADTQYF
DNA: TGTGCCAGCAGCTTACCAACCAGCGGAGCAGATACGCAGTATTTT
D: .
V: TRBV7-2
size: .
J: TRBJ2-3

CDR3: CASSQEMSGTQYF
DNA: TGTGCCAGCAGCCAAGAGATGTCGGGGACCCAGTACTTC
D: .
V: TRBV4-2
size: .
J: TRBJ2-5

CDR3: CASSLDRRLAYTYEQYF
DNA: TGTGCCAGCAGCTTAGATCGCAGACTAGCGTATACCTACGAGCAGTACTTC
D: TRBD2
V: TRBV11-2
size: .
J: TRBJ2-7

CDR3: CASSYLDNSSYNSPLHF
DNA: TGTGCCAGCAGTTACTTGGATAATAGCTCCTATAATTCACCCCTCCACTTT
D: .
V: TRBV6-5
size: many
J: TRBJ1-6

CDR3: CASSEKVKGGNTEAFF
DNA: TGTGCCAGCAGCGAAAAGGTAAAGGGAGGTAATACTGAAGCTTTCTTT
D: .
V: TRBV4-2
size: .
J: TRBJ1-1

CDR3: CASSLGLASTDTQYF
DNA: TGTGCCAGCAGTCTAGGACTAGCGAGCACAGATACGCAGTATTTT
D: TRBD2
V: TRBV9
size: many
J: TRBJ2-3

CDR3: CASSISGPDNYGYTF
DNA: TGCGCCAGCAGTATTTCGGGTCCAGATAACTATGGCTACACCTTC
D: .
V: TRBV5-1
size: few
J: TRBJ1-2

CDR3: CASSPRTSGDYEQYF
DNA: TGTGCCAGCAGCCCACGGACTAGCGGGGACTACGAGCAGTACTTC
D: TRBD2
V: TRBV7-3
size: many
J: TRBJ2-7

CDR3: CASSLGTGYTGELFF
DNA: TGTGCCAGCAGTTTGGGGACAGGGTACACCGGGGAGCTGTTTTTT
D: TRBD1
V: TRBV12-3/TRBV12-4
size: many
J: TRBJ2-2

CDR3: CASSHRQGNTDTQYF
DNA: TGTGCCAGCAGCCACCGACAGGGCAACACAGATACGCAGTATTTT
D: TRBD1
V: TRBV3-1
size: many
J: TRBJ2-3

CDR3: CSVVRQGGTGELFF
DNA: TGCAGCGTTGTACGGCAGGGGGGAACCGGGGAGCTGTTTTTT
D: .
V: TRBV29-1
size: many
J: TRBJ2-2

CDR3: CASRPGTGKDQPQHF
DNA: TGTGCCAGCAGGCCCGGGACAGGCAAAGATCAGCCCCAGCATTTT
D: TRBD1
V: TRBV7-6
size: few
J: TRBJ1-5

CDR3: CASRLAGGNYEQYF
DNA: TGTGCCAGCAGACTAGCGGGAGGGAATTACGAGCAGTACTTC
D: TRBD2
V: TRBV7-2
size: .
J: TRBJ2-7

CDR3: CASSLRQASSGNTIYF
DNA: TGTGCCAGCAGTTTACGGCAGGCCTCCTCTGGAAACACCATATATTTT
D: .
V: TRBV12-3/TRBV12-4
size: .
J: TRBJ1-3

CDR3: CASSLGTGELFF
DNA: TGTGCCAGCAGCTTAGGGACCGGGGAGCTGTTTTTT
D: .
V: TRBV7-3
size: .
J: TRBJ2-2

CDR3: CASSLGTSLGYTGELFF
DNA: TGTGCCAGCAGTTTGGGGACTAGCTTGGGCTACACCGGGGAGCTGTTTTTT
D: TRBD2
V: TRBV6-5
size: many
J: TRBJ2-2

CDR3: CASSLSKAYEQYF
DNA: TGTGCCAGCAGCTTATCCAAAGCCTACGAGCAGTACTTC
D: .
V: TRBV7-6
size: .
J: TRBJ2-7

CDR3: CASSWARDTGRGQFF
DNA: TGTGCCAGCAGCTGGGCCCGGGACACTGGTCGGGGGCAGTTCTTC
D: .
V: TRBV5-4
size: many
J: TRBJ2-1

CDR3: CASSLGPTNTGELFF
DNA: TGTGCCAGCAGCTTGGGCCCCACTAACACCGGGGAGCTGTTTTTT
D: .
V: TRBV5-6
size: few
J: TRBJ2-2

CDR3: CASSQPSGGEETQYF
DNA: TGCGCCAGCAGCCAACCCTCGGGAGGGGAAGAGACCCAGTACTTC
D: TRBD2
V: TRBV4-1
size: few
J: TRBJ2-5

CDR3: CACKKDSHLQETQYF
DNA: TGTGCCTGCAAAAAGGACAGCCATTTACAAGAGACCCAGTACTTC
D: .
V: TRBV2
size: .
J: TRBJ2-5

CDR3: CSARGSSILLYNEQFF
DNA: TGCAGTGCTAGGGGCTCTAGCATCCTTCTCTACAATGAGCAGTTCTTC
D: .
V: TRBV20-1
size: many
J: TRBJ2-1

CDR3: CASSDWGYQETQYF
DNA: TGTGCCAGCAGTGACTGGGGGTACCAAGAGACCCAGTACTTC
D: .
V: TRBV25-1
size: .
J: TRBJ2-5

CDR3: CATRGAGRAAEAFF
DNA: TGTGCCACCCGGGGGGCAGGGCGCGCCGCTGAAGCTTTCTTT
D: .
V: TRBV12-3/TRBV12-4
size: few
J: TRBJ1-1

CDR3: CASSSGTAPGF
DNA: TGTGCCAGCAGCTCCGGGACAGCCCCTGGATTC
D: TRBD1
V: TRBV28
size: many
J: TRBJ2-7

CDR3: CASSLVDRAYGYTF
DNA: TGCGCCAGCAGCTTGGTGGACAGGGCTTATGGCTACACCTTC
D: TRBD1
V: TRBV5-1
size: many
J: TRBJ1-2

CDR3: CASSGSSSYEQYF
DNA: TGTGCCAGCTCCGGCTCGAGCTCCTACGAGCAGTACTTC
D: .
V: TRBV18
size: .
J: TRBJ2-7

CDR3: CSALRGQVNTEAFF
DNA: TGCAGTGCCCTAAGGGGACAGGTGAACACTGAAGCTTTCTTT
D: TRBD1
V: TRBV20-1
size: many
J: TRBJ1-1

CDR3: CASRGVGLETDTQYF
DNA: TGTGCCAGCAGGGGCGTCGGACTCGAGACAGATACGCAGTATTTT
D: .
V: TRBV25-1
size: few
J: TRBJ2-3

CDR3: CASSGVLEETQYF
DNA: TGTGCCAGCTCTGGAGTATTGGAGGAGACCCAGTACTTC
D: .
V: TRBV18
size: .
J: TRBJ2-5

CDR3: CASSLTSGGYNEQFF
DNA: TGTGCCAGCAGTCTCACTAGTGGAGGCTACAATGAGCAGTTCTTC
D: .
V: TRBV3-1
size: many
J: TRBJ2-1

CDR3: CASSLVGSGYTF
DNA: TGTGCCAGCAGCTTAGTAGGGTCTGGCTACACCTTC
D: .
V: TRBV7-9
size: many
J: TRBJ1-2

CDR3: CASGGQETQYF
DNA: TGTGCCAGCGGGGGGCAAGAGACCCAGTACTTC
D: .
V: TRBV9
size: few
J: TRBJ2-5

CDR3: CASSIPQRGGSYEQFF
DNA: TGTGCCAGTAGTATCCCTCAGCGGGGGGGCTCCTATGAGCAGTTCTTC
D: TRBD2
V: TRBV19
size: many
J: TRBJ2-1

CDR3: CASSPQTGETGELFF
DNA: TGTGCCAGCTCACCACAGACAGGGGAGACCGGGGAGCTGTTTTTT
D: TRBD1
V: TRBV18
size: few
J: TRBJ2-2

CDR3: CASTGGDSGPAQYF
DNA: TGCGCCAGCACCGGGGGGGACTCTGGGCCGGCGCAGTATTTT
D: TRBD2
V: TRBV5-1
size: .
J: TRBJ2-3

CDR3: CASSEFYEQYF
DNA: TGTGCCAGCAGTGAGTTCTACGAGCAGTACTTC
D: .
V: TRBV25-1
size: .
J: TRBJ2-7

CDR3: CASSPGPTNYGYTF
DNA: TGTGCCAGCTCACCGGGACCGACTAACTATGGCTACACCTTC
D: .
V: TRBV18
size: few
J: TRBJ1-2

CDR3: CASSARRSNQPQHF
DNA: TGTGCCAGCAGTGCCCGTCGTAGCAATCAGCCCCAGCATTTT
D: .
V: TRBV25-1
size: .
J: TRBJ1-5

CDR3: CASSQTGTPYEQYF
DNA: TGTGCCAGCAGTCAAACCGGGACACCATACGAGCAGTACTTC
D: .
V: TRBV12-3/TRBV12-4
size: few
J: TRBJ2-7

CDR3: CSASGWANQPQHF
DNA: TGCAGTGCTAGCGGATGGGCTAATCAGCCCCAGCATTTT
D: .
V: TRBV20-1
size: .
J: TRBJ1-5

CDR3: CATSDTRIAYEQYF
DNA: TGTGCCACCAGTGATACCCGGATAGCCTACGAGCAGTACTTC
D: .
V: TRBV24-1
size: many
J: TRBJ2-7

CDR3: CASSLGATNEQFF
DNA: TGTGCTAGCAGCTTAGGAGCCACCAATGAGCAGTTCTTC
D: .
V: TRBV7-7
size: .
J: TRBJ2-1

CDR3: CASSRGHEGETQYF
DNA: TGTGCCAGCAGCCGGGGTCACGAGGGAGAGACCCAGTACTTC
D: .
V: TRBV6-1
size: .
J: TRBJ2-5

CDR3: CASSQKPTDQETQYF
DNA: TGTGCCAGCAGCCAAAAACCGACAGACCAAGAGACCCAGTACTTC
D: .
V: TRBV7-9
size: few
J: TRBJ2-5

CDR3: CASSHLARSDTQYF
DNA: TGTGCCAGCAGCCACCTCGCACGTTCAGATACGCAGTATTTT
D: .
V: TRBV3-1
size: many
J: TRBJ2-3

CDR3: CATSRTRSGGYTF
DNA: TGTGCCACCAGCAGGACCCGCTCGGGCGGCTACACCTTC
D: .
V: TRBV15
size: many
J: TRBJ1-2

CDR3: CASSEWGIGGRTEAFF
DNA: TGTGCCAGCAGTGAATGGGGTATAGGGGGCCGTACTGAAGCTTTCTTT
D: TRBD1
V: TRBV6-1
size: few
J: TRBJ1-1